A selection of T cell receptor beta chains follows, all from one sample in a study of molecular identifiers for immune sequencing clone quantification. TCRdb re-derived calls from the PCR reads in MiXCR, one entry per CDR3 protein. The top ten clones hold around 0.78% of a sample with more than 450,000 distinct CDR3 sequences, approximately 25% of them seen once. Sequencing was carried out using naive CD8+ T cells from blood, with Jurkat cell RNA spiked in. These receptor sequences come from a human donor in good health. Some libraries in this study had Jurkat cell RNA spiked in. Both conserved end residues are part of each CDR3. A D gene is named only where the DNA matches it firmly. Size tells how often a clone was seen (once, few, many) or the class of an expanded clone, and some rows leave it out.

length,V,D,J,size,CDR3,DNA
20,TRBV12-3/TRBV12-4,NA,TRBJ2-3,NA,CASSSGAGLSGLSSTDTQYF,TGTGCCAGCAGTAGTGGGGCCGGACTCTCGGGCCTCAGTAGCACAGATACGCAGTATTTT
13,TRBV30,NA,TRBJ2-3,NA,CAWSHVSTDTQYF,TGTGCCTGGAGTCATGTTAGCACAGATACGCAGTATTTT
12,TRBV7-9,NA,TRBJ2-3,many,CASSHGGDTQYF,TGTGCCAGCAGCCATGGCGGGGATACGCAGTATTTT
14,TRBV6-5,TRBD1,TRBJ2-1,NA,CASSNRGRGNVQIF,TGTGCCAGCAGTAACAGGGGGCGCGGCAATGTGCAGATCTTC
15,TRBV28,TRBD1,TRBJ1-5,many,CASSRDRGQGQPQHF,TGTGCCAGCAGCCGGGACAGGGGGCAGGGCCAGCCCCAGCATTTT
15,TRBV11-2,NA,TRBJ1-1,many,CASSLDPRGPTEAFF,TGTGCCAGCAGCTTAGATCCCCGGGGGCCCACTGAAGCTTTCTTT
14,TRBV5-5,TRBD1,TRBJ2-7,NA,CASSHSDRPYEQYF,TGTGCCAGCAGCCATTCGGACAGGCCCTACGAGCAGTACTTC
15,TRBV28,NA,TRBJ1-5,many,CASSILVGPDQPQHF,TGTGCCAGCAGCATCCTTGTAGGGCCCGATCAGCCCCAGCATTTT
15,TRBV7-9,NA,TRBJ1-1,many,CASSLERGMNTEAFF,TGTGCCAGCAGCTTAGAGAGGGGAATGAACACTGAAGCTTTCTTT
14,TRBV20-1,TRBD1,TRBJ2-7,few,CSAKEQGTFYEQYF,TGCAGTGCTAAGGAACAGGGGACCTTCTACGAGCAGTACTTC
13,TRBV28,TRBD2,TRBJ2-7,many,CASSFAGGSEQYF,TGTGCCAGCAGTTTTGCGGGGGGTAGCGAGCAGTACTTC
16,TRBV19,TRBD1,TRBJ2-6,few,CASVDRANSGANVLTF,TGTGCCAGTGTCGACAGGGCCAACTCTGGGGCCAACGTCCTGACTTTC
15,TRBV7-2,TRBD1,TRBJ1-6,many,CASSLGQAYNSPLHF,TGTGCCAGCAGCTTGGGACAGGCTTATAATTCACCCCTCCACTTT
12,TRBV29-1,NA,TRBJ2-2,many,CSGSEGAGDAFF,TGCAGCGGTTCGGAGGGGGCAGGGGATGCGTTTTTT
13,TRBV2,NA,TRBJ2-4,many,CASSEEHSHPGYF,TGTGCCAGCAGTGAAGAGCACTCGCACCCGGGGTACTTC
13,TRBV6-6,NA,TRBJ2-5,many,CASSYEGQETQYF,TGTGCCAGCAGTTATGAGGGGCAAGAGACCCAGTACTTC
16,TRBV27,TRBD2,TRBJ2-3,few,CASRQIFSGGADTQYF,TGTGCCAGCAGGCAAATCTTTAGCGGGGGGGCAGATACGCAGTATTTT
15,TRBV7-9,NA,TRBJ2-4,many,CASSPLAGPKNIQYF,TGTGCCAGCAGCCCCCTGGCAGGGCCCAAAAACATTCAGTACTTC
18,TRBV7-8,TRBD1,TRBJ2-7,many,CASSSGSWTGQGTYEQYF,TGTGCCAGCAGTTCCGGCTCGTGGACGGGACAGGGTACCTACGAGCAGTACTTC
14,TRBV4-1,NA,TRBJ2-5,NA,CASSQGFQQETQYF,TGCGCCAGCAGCCAAGGGTTCCAACAAGAGACCCAGTACTTC
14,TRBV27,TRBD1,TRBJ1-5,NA,CASGAGGVGQPQHF,TGTGCCAGCGGGGCAGGGGGGGTGGGGCAGCCCCAGCATTTT
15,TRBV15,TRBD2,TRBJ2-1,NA,CATSAFGGVYNEQFF,TGTGCCACCTCCGCTTTCGGGGGGGTCTACAATGAGCAGTTCTTC
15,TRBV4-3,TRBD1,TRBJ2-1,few,CASSQEGTGYNEQFF,TGCGCCAGCAGCCAAGAGGGGACAGGGTACAATGAGCAGTTCTTC
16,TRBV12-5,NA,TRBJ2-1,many,CASGPGGPYSYNEQFF,TGTGCTAGTGGTCCCGGAGGTCCCTACTCCTACAATGAGCAGTTCTTC
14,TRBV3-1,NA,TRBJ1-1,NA,CASSQDTLSTEAFF,TGTGCCAGCAGCCAAGACACTTTGAGCACTGAAGCTTTCTTT
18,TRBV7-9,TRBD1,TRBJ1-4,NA,CASSYPGQGFETNEKLFF,TGTGCCAGCAGCTATCCGGGACAGGGGTTCGAAACTAATGAAAAACTGTTTTTT
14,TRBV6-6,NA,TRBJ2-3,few,CASRRQDGTDTQYF,TGTGCCAGCAGGCGACAGGACGGTACAGATACGCAGTATTTT
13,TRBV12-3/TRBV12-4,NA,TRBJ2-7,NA,CASSSDGFSEQYF,TGTGCCAGCAGCTCGGACGGTTTCTCCGAGCAGTACTTC
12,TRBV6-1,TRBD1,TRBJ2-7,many,CASSTTGNEQYF,TGTGCCAGCAGTACGACAGGGAACGAGCAGTACTTC
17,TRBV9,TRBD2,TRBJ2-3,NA,CASKGTASGGSTDTQYF,TGTGCCAGTAAGGGGACCGCGAGCGGGGGTAGCACAGATACGCAGTATTTT
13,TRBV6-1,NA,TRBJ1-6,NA,CASSEAPYSPLHF,TGTGCCAGCAGTGAAGCCCCCTATTCACCCCTCCACTTT
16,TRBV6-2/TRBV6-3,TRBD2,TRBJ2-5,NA,CASTPGLAGHGETQYF,TGTGCCAGCACCCCCGGACTAGCGGGGCATGGGGAGACCCAGTACTTC
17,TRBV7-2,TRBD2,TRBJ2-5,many,CASSGWERGNGQETQYF,TGTGCCAGCAGCGGATGGGAGCGGGGGAATGGACAAGAGACCCAGTACTTC
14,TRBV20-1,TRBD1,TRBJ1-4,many,CSAQPGQKDEKLFF,TGCAGTGCGCAGCCGGGACAGAAGGATGAAAAACTGTTTTTT
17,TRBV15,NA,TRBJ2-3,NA,CATSRDLAGLSIDTQYF,TGTGCCACCAGCAGAGATCTGGCAGGGCTATCCATAGATACGCAGTATTTT
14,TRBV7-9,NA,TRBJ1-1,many,CASSLSDAGNEAFF,TGTGCCAGCAGCTTATCGGACGCGGGCAATGAAGCTTTCTTT
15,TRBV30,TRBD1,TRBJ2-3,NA,CAWSRQGSSTDTQYF,TGTGCCTGGAGTCGACAGGGTTCTAGCACAGATACGCAGTATTTT
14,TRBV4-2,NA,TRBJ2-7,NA,CASSPRRPAYEQYF,TGTGCCAGCAGCCCCAGACGGCCAGCCTACGAGCAGTACTTC
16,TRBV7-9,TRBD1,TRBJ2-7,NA,CASTDTVTGGNYEQYF,TGTGCCAGCACCGACACCGTGACAGGGGGCAACTACGAGCAGTACTTC
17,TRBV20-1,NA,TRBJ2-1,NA,CSARDPRDRSSYNEQFF,TGCAGTGCTAGGGACCCCCGGGACCGGAGCTCCTACAATGAGCAGTTCTTC
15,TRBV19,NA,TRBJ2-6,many,CASSIWSSGANVLTF,TGTGCCAGTAGTATTTGGAGCTCTGGGGCCAACGTCCTGACTTTC
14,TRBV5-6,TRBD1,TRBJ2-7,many,CASSLDRSSYEQYF,TGTGCCAGCAGCCTGGACAGGAGCTCCTACGAGCAGTACTTC